These 16 T cell receptor beta chains share one sample of origin, sequenced in a study of CD8+ T cells in alopecia areata. TCR sequencing used cDNA made by reverse transcription of extracted RNA. Clones were read by immunoSEQ multiplex PCR, and TCRdb kept only the in-frame ones, dropping some. The sample comprises some 210,000 clones, roughly 66% of which are singletons, and roughly 1.2% rests with the top ten. Treatment meaning: oral pan-JAK inhibitor, 5-10 mg twice daily. The source material was CD4+ T cells sorted from blood, sampled at approximately week 45, from a patient treated with tofacitinib. Every receptor here comes from a human donor with alopecia areata.

J is TRBJ1-2 and V is TRBV14; D might be TRBD1 (5 bases). CDR1 is SGHDN, CDR2 FVKESK, per germline. Between the trimmed V and J ends, which lost 4 bases and 7 bases, there was a span of 13 bases. The CDR3 spans 13 residues. CDR3 amino acids: CASSPNRGFGYTF. For the CDR3, the DNA is TGTGCCAGCAGCCCAAATCGGGGGTTTGGCTACACCTTC.

The gene calls are TRBV7-2 and TRBJ2-1, with a weak D call TRBD1 (5 bases). V lost 4 bases and J lost 10, with 17 bases in between. Germline values: CDR1 SGHTA, CDR2 FQGNSA. The CDR3 has 14 residues. CDR3 sequence (DNA): TGTGCCAGCAGCTCCCAATCTGGGGCAAGGGAGCAGTTCTTC. Translating gives CASSSQSGAREQFF.

The chain couples TRBV2 to TRBJ2-7; D gene uncertain. Germline CDR1 reads SNHLY; CDR2 reads FYNNEI. The V gene lost 5 bases and the J gene lost 3 bases, with 8 bases spanning the gap. The CDR3 length is 12 residues. The CDR3 region is CASSYSFYEQYF. Written as DNA, the CDR3 is TGTGCCAGCAGTTACAGCTTCTACGAGCAGTACTTC.

V usage is TRBV4-1 and J usage is TRBJ1-1, with D unresolved. The CDR3 is 14 amino acids. V was shortened by 0 bases and J by 1 base, with 6 bases between the two germline ends. Germline CDR1 is MGHRA and CDR2 is YSYEKL. The CDR3 nucleotides read TGCGCCAGCAGCCAAGAACTGGGGAACACTGAAGCTTTCTTT. This translates into CASSQELGNTEAFF.

The table lists this clone with a few counts. This chain links TRBV2 with TRBJ1-4, with D unresolved. Trimming stripped 2 bases from V and 8 bases from J, with 9 bases between. Germline loops: CDR1 SNHLY, CDR2 FYNNEI. CDR3 size: 13 residues. The chain's CDR3 is CASSERMGEKLFF. CDR3 coding DNA: TGTGCCAGCAGTGAAAGGATGGGGGAAAAACTGTTTTTT.

This chain links TRBV27 with TRBJ1-5, with 9 bases that match TRBD1. CDR1 and CDR2 (germline): MNHEY, SMNVEV (reference sequence). This CDR3 contains 15 residues. Losses at the gene ends were 5 bases for V and 2 bases for J; bases not matched to a gene: 4. The CDR3 DNA reads as TGTGCCAGCAGTGCGGGACAGGGAGGCAATCAGCCCCAGCATTTT. This sequence encodes CASSAGQGGNQPQHF.

The chain is built from TRBV7-2 and TRBJ1-1; D uncertain. The V end lost 1 base, the J end lost 6 bases, and 12 bases lay between the germline ends. Germline V gene lookup returns CDR1 SGHTA and CDR2 FQGNSA. The CDR3 covers 14 residues. CDR3 coding DNA: TGTGCCAGCAGCTTAGTGGGCCCGACTGCTGAAGCTTTCTTT. This codes for CASSLVGPTAEAFF. The whole variable domain, remainder taken from reference TRBV7-2 and TRBJ1-1, is GAGVSQSPSNKVTEKGKDVELRCDPISGHTALYWYRQSLGQGLEFLIYFQGNSAPDKSGLPSDRFSAERTGGSVSTLTIQRTQQEDSAVYLCASSLVGPTAEAFFGQGTRLTVV.

The CDR3 here is CSAFKGGEQFF. The CDR3 DNA sequence: TGCAGTGCTTTCAAAGGGGGTGAGCAGTTCTTC. The chain joins TRBV20-1 to TRBJ2-1; TRBD1 might be the D (6 bases). The V gene's germline CDR1 is DFQATT and CDR2 SNEGSKA (reference sequence). CDR3 length equals 11 residues. The V and J ends lost 5 bases and 9 bases respectively, with 11 bases between them.

The V call is TRBV25-1, the J call TRBJ2-7; 8 nucleotides match TRBD1. Germline values: CDR1 MGHDK, CDR2 SYGVNS. The length of the CDR3 is 16 residues. J was trimmed by 2 bases and V by 5 bases; bases with no gene match: 11. CDR3 sequence reads: CASSPSPGQDPYEQYF. In DNA, the CDR3 is TGTGCCAGCAGTCCTTCCCCGGGACAGGATCCCTACGAGCAGTACTTC.

This chain uses TRBV7-2 with TRBJ1-2, with D unclear. CDR1 and CDR2 (germline): SGHTA, FQGNSA. V was shortened by 3 bases and J by 6 bases, with 8 bases between the two germline ends. The CDR3 length is 12 residues. The CDR3 sequence: CASSFGGNGYTF. DNA for the CDR3: TGTGCCAGCAGCTTTGGCGGAAATGGCTACACCTTC.

The chain recombines TRBV29-1 with TRBJ1-1, with unresolved D. The V and J ends lost 2 bases and 1 base respectively, with 5 bases between them. The CDR3 covers 12 residues. Germline-derived CDR1 and CDR2 are SQVTM and ANQGSEA. The CDR3 sequence: CSVEPQNTEAFF. The CDR3 region has the DNA TGCAGCGTTGAACCCCAGAACACTGAAGCTTTCTTT.

V gene TRBV7-9 combines with J gene TRBJ2-7, with TRBD1 matching over 9 bases. Germline CDR1 is SEHNR and CDR2 is FQNEAQ (reference sequence). With V trimmed by 5 bases and J by 2 bases, 13 bases remained unmatched. The CDR3 spans 17 residues. The CDR3 DNA follows: TGTGCCAGCAGCCCCTGGAAGCCGGGACAGGGCACCTACGAGCAGTACTTC. Translated: CASSPWKPGQGTYEQYF.

The chain is built from TRBV25-1 and TRBJ1-2, with 8 nucleotides matching TRBD1. The CDR3 is 13 residues long. The germline V gene encodes CDR1 MGHDK and CDR2 SYGVNS. V gave up 5 bases and J gave up 8 bases; unmatched junction bases: 7. CDR3 nucleotides: TGTGCCAGCAGTAAAGGACAGGGAGCAGGCTACACCTTC. Protein sequence: CASSKGQGAGYTF.

V gene TRBV6-1 combines with J gene TRBJ1-2; D gene uncertain. The CDR3 contains 13 residues. Per the germline V gene, CDR1 is MNHNS and CDR2 is SASEGT. V was pared by 2 bases and J by 8 bases, with 12 bases between. The CDR3, as DNA: TGTGCCAGCAGTGAACCCGGGCTTGGAGGCTACACCTTC. The encoded protein is CASSEPGLGGYTF.

Written as DNA, the CDR3 is TGTGCCAGCAGAGGGGGACGGGGCGATAATTCACCCCTCCACTTT. It specifies CASRGGRGDNSPLHF. This rearrangement joins TRBV5-6 to TRBJ1-6; D possibly corresponds to TRBD1 (6 bases). Germline V gene sequence: CDR1 SGHDT, CDR2 YYEEEE. Between the trimmed V and J ends, which lost 5 bases and 5 bases, there was a span of 14 bases. The CDR3 is made up of 15 amino acids.

This CDR3 reads CSVARSGVNTEAFF. CDR3 DNA sequence: TGCAGCGTTGCCAGATCAGGGGTTAACACTGAAGCTTTCTTT. V and J are TRBV29-1 and TRBJ1-1; perhaps TRBD1 as D (6 bases). Trimming stripped 4 bases from V and 2 bases from J, with 14 bases between. CDR3 size: 14 residues. Per germline, CDR1 SQVTM and CDR2 ANQGSEA.